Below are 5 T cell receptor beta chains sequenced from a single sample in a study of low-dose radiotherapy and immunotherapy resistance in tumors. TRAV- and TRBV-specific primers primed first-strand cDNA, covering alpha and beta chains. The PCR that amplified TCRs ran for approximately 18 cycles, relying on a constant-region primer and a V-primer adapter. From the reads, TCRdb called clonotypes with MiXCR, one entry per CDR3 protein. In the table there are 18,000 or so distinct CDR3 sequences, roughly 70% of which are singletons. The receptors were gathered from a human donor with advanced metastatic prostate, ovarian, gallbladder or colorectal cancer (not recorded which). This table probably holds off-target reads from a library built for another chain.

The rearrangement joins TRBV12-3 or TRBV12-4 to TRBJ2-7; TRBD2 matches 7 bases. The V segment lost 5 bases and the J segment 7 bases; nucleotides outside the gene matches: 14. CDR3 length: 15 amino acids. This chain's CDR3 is CASSRTTYTGGEQYF. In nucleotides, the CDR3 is TGTGCCAGCAGTAGGACTACCTACACCGGGGGGGAGCAGTACTTC.

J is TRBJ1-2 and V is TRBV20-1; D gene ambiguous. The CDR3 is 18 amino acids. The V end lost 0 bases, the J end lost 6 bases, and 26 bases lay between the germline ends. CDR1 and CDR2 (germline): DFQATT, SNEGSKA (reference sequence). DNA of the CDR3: TGCAGTGCTAGAGATCCCAGCGAGGCAGAGTCGTGGAGAAATGGCTACACCTTC. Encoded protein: CSARDPSEAESWRNGYTF.

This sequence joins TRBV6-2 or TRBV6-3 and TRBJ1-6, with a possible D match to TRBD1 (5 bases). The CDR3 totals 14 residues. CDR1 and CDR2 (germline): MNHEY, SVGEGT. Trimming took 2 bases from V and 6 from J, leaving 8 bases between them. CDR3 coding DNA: TGTGCCAGCAGTTACAGGGGAGGTAATTCACCCCTCCACTTT. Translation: CASSYRGGNSPLHF.

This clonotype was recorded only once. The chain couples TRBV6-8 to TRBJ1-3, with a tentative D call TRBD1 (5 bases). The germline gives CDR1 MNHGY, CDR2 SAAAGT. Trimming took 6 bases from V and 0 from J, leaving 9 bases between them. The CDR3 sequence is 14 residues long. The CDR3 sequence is CASRPDSSGNTIYF. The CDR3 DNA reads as TGTGCCAGCAGACCCGACAGCTCTGGAAACACCATATATTTT.

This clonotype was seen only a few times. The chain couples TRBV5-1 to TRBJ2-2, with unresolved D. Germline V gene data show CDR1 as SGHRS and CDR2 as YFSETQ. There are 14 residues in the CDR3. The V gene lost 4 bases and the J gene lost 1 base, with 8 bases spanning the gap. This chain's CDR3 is CASSNSLNTGELFF. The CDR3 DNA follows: TGCGCCAGCAGCAACAGCTTGAACACCGGGGAGCTGTTTTTT.